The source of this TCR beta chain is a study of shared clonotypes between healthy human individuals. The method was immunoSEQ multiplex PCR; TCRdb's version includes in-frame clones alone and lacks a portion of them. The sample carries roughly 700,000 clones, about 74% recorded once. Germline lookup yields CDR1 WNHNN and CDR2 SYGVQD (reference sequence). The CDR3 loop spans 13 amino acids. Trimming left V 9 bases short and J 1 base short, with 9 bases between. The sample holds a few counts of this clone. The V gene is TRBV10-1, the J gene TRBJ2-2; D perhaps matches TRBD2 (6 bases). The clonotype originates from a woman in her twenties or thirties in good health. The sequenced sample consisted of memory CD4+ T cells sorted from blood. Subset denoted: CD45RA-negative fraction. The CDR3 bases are TGCGCCAGTGCCGGGAGGAACACCGGGGAGCTGTTTTTT. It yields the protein CASAGRNTGELFF.